This T cell receptor (beta chain) was retrieved from a study of control samples from healthy donors and cancer patients. The assay was immunoSEQ multiplex PCR, and TCRdb's table has in-frame clones only and misses some. Here the sample spans roughly 400,000 clones, more than 80% being singletons. The CDR3 consists of 17 residues. V gave up 0 bases and J gave up 3 bases, with 14 bases separating them. Germline loops: CDR1 MNHEY, CDR2 SMNVEV (reference sequence). The receptor was isolated from a man aged 40-49 years with head and neck cancer. Sequenced material: PBMCs. This sequence joins TRBV27 and TRBJ2-2; D assignment may be TRBD1 or TRBD2 (6 bases each). The CDR3 nucleotides read TGTGCCAGCAGTTTATCCCCCCACAGGGAGGACACCGGGGAGCTGTTTTTT. It specifies CASSLSPHREDTGELFF.